This TCR beta chain was captured by sequencing in a study of shared clonotypes between healthy human individuals. With regard to this clone: Antigen specificity is unknown.

TCRdb's table, derived via immunoSEQ multiplex PCR, lists solely in-frame clones and lacks some. The sample lists a few million clones, 90% to 95% occurring once. Regarding the study as a whole: Generation probabilities were higher for clonotypes shared across all four sorted-subset donors than for unshared ones.

Material: naive CD4+ T cells sorted from blood. The sample's subset: CD45RA+ positively selected. The source of this sequence is a man aged 18 to 29 in good health.

Here the CDR3 reads CASSLVGTGVNYGYTF. DNA for the CDR3: TGTGCCAGCAGCTTAGTGGGGACAGGGGTTAACTATGGCTACACCTTC. The chain combines TRBV7-2 with TRBJ1-2; 10 nucleotides align to TRBD1. Germline CDR1 reads SGHTA; CDR2 reads FQGNSA. The CDR3 spans 16 residues. Trimming removed 1 base from V and 1 base from J; junction bases left unmatched: 3. The entire variable domain, with the rest obtained from reference TRBV7-2 and TRBJ1-2, is as follows: GAGVSQSPSNKVTEKGKDVELRCDPISGHTALYWYRQSLGQGLEFLIYFQGNSAPDKSGLPSDRFSAERTGGSVSTLTIQRTQQEDSAVYLCASSLVGTGVNYGYTFGSGTRLTVV.